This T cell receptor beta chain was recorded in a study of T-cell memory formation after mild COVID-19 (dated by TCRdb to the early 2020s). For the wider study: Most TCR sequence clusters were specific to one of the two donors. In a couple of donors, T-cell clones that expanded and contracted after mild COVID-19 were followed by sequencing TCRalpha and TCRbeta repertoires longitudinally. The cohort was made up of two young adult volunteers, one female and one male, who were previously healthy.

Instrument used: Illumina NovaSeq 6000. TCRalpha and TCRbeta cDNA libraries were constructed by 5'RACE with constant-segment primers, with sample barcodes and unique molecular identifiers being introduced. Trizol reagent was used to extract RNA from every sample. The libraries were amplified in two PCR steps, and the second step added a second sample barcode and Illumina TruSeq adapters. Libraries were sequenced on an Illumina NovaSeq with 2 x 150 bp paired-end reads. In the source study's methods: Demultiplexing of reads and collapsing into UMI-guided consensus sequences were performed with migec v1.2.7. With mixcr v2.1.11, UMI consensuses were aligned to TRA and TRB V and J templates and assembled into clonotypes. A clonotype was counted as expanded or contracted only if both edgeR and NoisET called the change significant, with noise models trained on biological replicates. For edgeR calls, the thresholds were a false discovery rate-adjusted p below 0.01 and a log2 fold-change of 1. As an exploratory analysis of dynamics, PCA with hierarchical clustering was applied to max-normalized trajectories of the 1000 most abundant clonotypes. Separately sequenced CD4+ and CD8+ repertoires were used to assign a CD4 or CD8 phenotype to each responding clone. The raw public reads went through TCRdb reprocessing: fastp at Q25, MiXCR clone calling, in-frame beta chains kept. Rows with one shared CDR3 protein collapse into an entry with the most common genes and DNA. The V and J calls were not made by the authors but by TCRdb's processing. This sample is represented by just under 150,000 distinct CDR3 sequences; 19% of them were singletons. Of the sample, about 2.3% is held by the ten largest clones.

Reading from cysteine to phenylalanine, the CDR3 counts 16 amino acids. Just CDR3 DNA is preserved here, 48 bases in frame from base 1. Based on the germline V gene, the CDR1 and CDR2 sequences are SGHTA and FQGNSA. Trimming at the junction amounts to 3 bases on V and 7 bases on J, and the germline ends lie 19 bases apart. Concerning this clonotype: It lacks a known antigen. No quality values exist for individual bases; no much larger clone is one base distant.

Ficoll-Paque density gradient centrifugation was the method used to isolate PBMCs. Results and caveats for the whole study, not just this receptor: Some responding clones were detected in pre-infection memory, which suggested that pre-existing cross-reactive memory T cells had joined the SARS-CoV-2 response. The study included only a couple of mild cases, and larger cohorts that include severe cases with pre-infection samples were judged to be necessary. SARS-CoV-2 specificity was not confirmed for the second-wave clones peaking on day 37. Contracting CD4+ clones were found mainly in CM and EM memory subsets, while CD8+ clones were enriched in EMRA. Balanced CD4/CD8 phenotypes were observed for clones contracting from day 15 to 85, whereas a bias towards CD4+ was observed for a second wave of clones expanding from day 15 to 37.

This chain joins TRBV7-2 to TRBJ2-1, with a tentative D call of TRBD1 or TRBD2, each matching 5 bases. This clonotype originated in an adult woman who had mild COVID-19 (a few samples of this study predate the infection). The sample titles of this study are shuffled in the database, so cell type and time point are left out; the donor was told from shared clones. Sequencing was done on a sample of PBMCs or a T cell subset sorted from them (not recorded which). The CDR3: CASSFDTRGRTNEQFF. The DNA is TGTGCCAGCAGCTTCGATACGAGGGGCAGAACAAATGAGCAGTTCTTC.